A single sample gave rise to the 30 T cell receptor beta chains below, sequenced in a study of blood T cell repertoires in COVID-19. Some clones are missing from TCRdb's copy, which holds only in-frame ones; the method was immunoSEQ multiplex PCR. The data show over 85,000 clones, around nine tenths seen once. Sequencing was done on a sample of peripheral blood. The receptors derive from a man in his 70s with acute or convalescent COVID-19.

CDR3 residues: CAITMTGDNGYTF. CDR3 DNA sequence: TGTGCCATCACCATGACAGGGGATAACGGCTACACCTTC. The genes are TRBV10-3 and TRBJ1-2; 8 positions agree with TRBD1. The CDR3 runs 13 residues. CDR1 is ENHRY and CDR2 is SYGVKD in the germline V gene. The V and J ends lost 7 bases and 8 bases, in that order; junction bases with no gene match: 9.

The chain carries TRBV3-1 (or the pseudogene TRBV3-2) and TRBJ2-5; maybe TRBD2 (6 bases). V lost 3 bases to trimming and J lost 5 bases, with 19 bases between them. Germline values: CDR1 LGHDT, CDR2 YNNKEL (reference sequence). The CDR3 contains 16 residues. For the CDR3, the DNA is TGTGCCAGCAGCCATCCGACGCGGGGCCAAGGGGAGACCCAGTACTTC. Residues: CASSHPTRGQGETQYF.

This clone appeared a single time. CDR3 sequence (DNA): TGTGCCAGCAGCGTTGAGCGCGGCACAGATACGCAGTATTTT. It translates to CASSVERGTDTQYF. The chain employs TRBV11-2 and TRBJ2-3; no reliable D call. The CDR3 spans 14 residues. Deletions cut 5 bases from V and 1 base from J, with 10 bases between. Germline CDR1 reads SGHAT; CDR2 reads FQNNGV.

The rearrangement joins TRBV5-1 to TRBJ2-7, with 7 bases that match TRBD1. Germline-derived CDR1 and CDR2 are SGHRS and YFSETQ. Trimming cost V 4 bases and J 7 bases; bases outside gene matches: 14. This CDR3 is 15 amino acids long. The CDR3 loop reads CASSPINDRVDEQYF. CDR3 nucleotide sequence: TGCGCCAGCAGCCCCATAAATGACAGGGTGGATGAGCAGTACTTC.

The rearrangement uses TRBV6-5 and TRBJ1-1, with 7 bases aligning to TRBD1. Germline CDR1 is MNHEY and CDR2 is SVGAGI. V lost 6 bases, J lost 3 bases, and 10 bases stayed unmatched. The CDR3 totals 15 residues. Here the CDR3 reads CASRLPGTAYTEAFF. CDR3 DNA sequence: TGTGCCAGCAGATTACCCGGGACAGCATACACTGAAGCTTTCTTT.

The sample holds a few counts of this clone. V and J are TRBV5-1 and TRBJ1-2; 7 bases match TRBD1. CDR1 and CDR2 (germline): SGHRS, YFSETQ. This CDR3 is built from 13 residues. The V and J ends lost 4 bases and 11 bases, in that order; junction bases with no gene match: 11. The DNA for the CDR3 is TGCGCCAGCAGCACCATCCCGGGACAGCCTTACACCTTC. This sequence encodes CASSTIPGQPYTF.

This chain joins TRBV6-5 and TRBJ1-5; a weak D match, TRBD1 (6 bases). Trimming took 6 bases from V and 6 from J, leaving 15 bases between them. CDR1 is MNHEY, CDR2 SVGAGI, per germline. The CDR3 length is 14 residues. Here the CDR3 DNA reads TGTGCCAGCAGAGCCGCGGGGGCCGGTCAGCCCCAGCATTTT. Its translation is CASRAAGAGQPQHF.

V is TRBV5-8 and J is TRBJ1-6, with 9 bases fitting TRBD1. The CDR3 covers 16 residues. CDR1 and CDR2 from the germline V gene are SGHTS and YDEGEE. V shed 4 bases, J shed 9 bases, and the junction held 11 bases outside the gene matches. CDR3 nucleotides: TGTGCCAGCAGCCTCGGGGGACAGGGATTTAGTTCACCCCTCCACTTT. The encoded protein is CASSLGGQGFSSPLHF.

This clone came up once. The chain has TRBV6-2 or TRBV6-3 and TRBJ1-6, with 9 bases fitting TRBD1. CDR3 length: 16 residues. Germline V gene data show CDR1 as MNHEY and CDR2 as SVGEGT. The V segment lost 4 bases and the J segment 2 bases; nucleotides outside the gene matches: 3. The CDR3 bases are TGTGCCAGCAGTTGGACAGGGGATCCCTATAATTCACCCCTCCACTTT. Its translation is CASSWTGDPYNSPLHF.

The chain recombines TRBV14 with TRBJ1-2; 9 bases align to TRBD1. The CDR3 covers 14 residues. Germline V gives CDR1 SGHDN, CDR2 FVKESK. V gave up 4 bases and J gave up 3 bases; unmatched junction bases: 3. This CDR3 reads CASSLGTGYYGYTF. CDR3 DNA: TGTGCCAGCAGCCTGGGGACAGGGTACTATGGCTACACCTTC.

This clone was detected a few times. The chain's CDR3 is CASSLPTGSLETQYF. CDR3 nucleotide sequence: TGTGCCAGCAGCCTGCCCACAGGGAGTCTGGAGACCCAGTACTTC. V and J are TRBV3-1 (or the pseudogene TRBV3-2) and TRBJ2-5, with D perhaps TRBD1 (6 bases). The germline V and J ends were trimmed by 4 bases and 5 bases, with 17 bases remaining between them. CDR3 size: 15 residues. Germline CDR1 LGHDT, CDR2 YNNKEL (reference sequence).

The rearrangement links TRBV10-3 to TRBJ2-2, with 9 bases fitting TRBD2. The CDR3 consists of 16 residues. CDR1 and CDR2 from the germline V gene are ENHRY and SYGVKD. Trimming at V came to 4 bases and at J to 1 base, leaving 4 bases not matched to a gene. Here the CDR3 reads CAISGSGGENTGELFF. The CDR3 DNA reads TGTGCCATCAGTGGTAGCGGGGGTGAGAACACCGGGGAGCTGTTTTTT.

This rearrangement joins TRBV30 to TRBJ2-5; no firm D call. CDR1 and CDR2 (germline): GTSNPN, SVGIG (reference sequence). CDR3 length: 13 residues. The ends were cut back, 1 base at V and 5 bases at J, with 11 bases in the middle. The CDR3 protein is CAWSGSRRETQYF. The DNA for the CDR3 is TGTGCCTGGAGTGGGTCCCGGCGGGAGACCCAGTACTTC.

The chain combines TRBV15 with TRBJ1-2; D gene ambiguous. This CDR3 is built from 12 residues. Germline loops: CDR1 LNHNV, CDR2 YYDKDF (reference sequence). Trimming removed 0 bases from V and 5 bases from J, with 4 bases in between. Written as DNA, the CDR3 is TGTGCCACCAGCAGAGATGAGTATGGCTACACCTTC. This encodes CATSRDEYGYTF.

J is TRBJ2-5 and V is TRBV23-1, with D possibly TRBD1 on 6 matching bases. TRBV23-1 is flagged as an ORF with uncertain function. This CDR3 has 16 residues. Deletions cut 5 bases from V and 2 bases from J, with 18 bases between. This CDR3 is CASSTSRRDTQETQYF. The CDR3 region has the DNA TGCGCCAGCAGTACCTCGCGTCGGGACACTCAAGAGACCCAGTACTTC.

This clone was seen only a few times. The CDR3 DNA sequence: TGTGCCAGTAGTATGGGGGGACAGGTGAACACTGAAGCTTTCTTT. Protein: CASSMGGQVNTEAFF. This rearrangement joins TRBV19 to TRBJ1-1; 8 nucleotides align to TRBD1. The CDR3 totals 15 residues. V lost 3 bases, J lost 0 bases, and 3 bases stayed unmatched. CDR1 and CDR2 (germline): LNHDA, SQIVND (reference sequence).

The CDR3 nucleotides read TGCGCCAGCACGATGGGGGGCAATGAGCAGTTCTTC. Protein: CASTMGGNEQFF. The V call is TRBV5-1, the J call TRBJ2-1; D may be TRBD2 (6 bases). The V end lost 6 bases, the J end lost 6 bases, and 10 bases lay between the germline ends. Looked up from germline, CDR1 is SGHRS and CDR2 is YFSETQ. This CDR3 spans 12 amino acids.

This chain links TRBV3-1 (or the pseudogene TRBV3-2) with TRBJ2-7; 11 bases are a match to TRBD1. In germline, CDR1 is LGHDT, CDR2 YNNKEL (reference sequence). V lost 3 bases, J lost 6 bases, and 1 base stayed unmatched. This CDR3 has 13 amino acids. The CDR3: CASSHGTGGEQYF. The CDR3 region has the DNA TGTGCCAGCAGCCATGGGACAGGGGGCGAGCAGTACTTC.

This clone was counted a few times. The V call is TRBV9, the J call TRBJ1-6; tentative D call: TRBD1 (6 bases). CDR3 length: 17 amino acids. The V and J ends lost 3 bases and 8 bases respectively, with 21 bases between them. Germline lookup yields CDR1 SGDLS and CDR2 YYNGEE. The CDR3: CASSADPQGIVHSPLHF. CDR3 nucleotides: TGTGCCAGCAGCGCCGATCCACAGGGCATCGTTCATTCACCCCTCCACTTT.

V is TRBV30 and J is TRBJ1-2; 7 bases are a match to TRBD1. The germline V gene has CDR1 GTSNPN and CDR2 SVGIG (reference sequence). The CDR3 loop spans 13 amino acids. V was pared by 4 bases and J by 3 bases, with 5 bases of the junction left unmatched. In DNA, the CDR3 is TGTGCCTGGACCCTACAGGGGTACTATGGCTACACCTTC. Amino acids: CAWTLQGYYGYTF.

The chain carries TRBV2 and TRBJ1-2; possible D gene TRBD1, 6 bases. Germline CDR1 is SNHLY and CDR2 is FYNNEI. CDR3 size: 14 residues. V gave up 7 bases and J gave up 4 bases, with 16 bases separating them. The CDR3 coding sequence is TGTGCCAGCAACCCCCAGGGGTACGGCTATGGCTACACCTTC. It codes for CASNPQGYGYGYTF.

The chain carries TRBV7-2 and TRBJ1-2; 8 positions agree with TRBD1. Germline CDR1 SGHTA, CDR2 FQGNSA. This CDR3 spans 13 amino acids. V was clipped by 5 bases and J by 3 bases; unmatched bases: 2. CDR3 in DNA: TGTGCCAGCAGCCGGGACAGGCACTATGGCTACACCTTC. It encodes CASSRDRHYGYTF.

The CDR3 here is CASSFEPLSADNEQFF. The CDR3 DNA is TGTGCCAGCAGCTTCGAACCTCTCAGCGCGGACAATGAGCAGTTCTTC. This rearrangement joins TRBV11-2 to TRBJ2-1, with D uncertain. The CDR3 has 16 residues. With 3 bases removed from V and 5 bases from J, the gap between germline ends came to 17 bases. Germline loops: CDR1 SGHAT, CDR2 FQNNGV.

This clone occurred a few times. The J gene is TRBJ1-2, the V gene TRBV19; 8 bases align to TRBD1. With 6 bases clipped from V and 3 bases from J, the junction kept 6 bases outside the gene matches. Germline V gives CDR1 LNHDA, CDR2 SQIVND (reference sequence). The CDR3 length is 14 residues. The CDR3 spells CASSQTGVDYGYTF. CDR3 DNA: TGTGCCAGTAGCCAGACAGGGGTCGACTATGGCTACACCTTC.

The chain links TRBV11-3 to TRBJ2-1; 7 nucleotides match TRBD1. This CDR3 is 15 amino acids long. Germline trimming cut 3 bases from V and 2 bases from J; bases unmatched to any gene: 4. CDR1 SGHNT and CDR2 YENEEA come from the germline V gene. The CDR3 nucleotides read TGTGCCAGCAGCTTGAGACAGGGACCCTACAATGAGCAGTTCTTC. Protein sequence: CASSLRQGPYNEQFF. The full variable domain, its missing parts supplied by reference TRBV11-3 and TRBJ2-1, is EAGVVQSPRYKIIEKKQPVAFWCNPISGHNTLYWYLQNLGQGPELLIRYENEEAVDDSQLPKDRFSAERLKGVDSTLKIQPAELGDSAVYLCASSLRQGPYNEQFFGPGTRLTVL.

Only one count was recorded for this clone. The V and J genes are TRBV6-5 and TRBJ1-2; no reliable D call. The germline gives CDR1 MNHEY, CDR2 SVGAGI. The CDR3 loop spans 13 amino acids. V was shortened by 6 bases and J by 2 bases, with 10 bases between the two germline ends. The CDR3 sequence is CASRPRINYGYTF. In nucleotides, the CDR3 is TGTGCCAGCAGGCCCAGGATAAACTATGGCTACACCTTC.

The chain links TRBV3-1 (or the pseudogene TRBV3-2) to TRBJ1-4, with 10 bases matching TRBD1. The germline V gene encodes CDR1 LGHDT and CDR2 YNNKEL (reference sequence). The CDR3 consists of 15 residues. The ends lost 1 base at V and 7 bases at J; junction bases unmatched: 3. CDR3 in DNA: TGTGCCAGCAGCCAAGTTTGGACAGGGGGTGAAAAACTGTTTTTT. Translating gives CASSQVWTGGEKLFF.

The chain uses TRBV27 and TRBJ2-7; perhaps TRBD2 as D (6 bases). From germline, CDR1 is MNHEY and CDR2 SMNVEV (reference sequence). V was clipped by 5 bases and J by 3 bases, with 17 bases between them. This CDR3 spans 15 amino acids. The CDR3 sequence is CASSPLRGRNYEQYF. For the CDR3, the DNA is TGTGCCAGCAGTCCCCTGCGGGGACGGAACTACGAGCAGTACTTC.

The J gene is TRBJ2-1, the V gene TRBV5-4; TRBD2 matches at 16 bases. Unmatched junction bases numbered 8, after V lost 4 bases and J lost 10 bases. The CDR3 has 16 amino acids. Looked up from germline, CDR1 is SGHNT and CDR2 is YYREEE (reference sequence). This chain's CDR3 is CASSEGTSGGAKEQFF. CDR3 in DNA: TGTGCCAGCAGCGAGGGGACTAGCGGGGGGGCCAAGGAGCAGTTCTTC.

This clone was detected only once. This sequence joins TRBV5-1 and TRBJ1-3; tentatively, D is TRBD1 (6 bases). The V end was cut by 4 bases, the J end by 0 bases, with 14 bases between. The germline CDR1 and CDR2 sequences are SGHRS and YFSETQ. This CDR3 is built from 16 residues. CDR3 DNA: TGCGCCAGCAGCCTTAGCACAGGGAGCTCTGGAAACACCATATATTTT. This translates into CASSLSTGSSGNTIYF.